This TCR beta chain was documented in a study of T cells in tuberculosis. TCRdb keeps only in-frame clones here, not all; method: immunoSEQ multiplex PCR. The sample has about 34,000 clones, approximately 90% seen once. This clone was seen once. Germline CDR1 reads MNHEY; CDR2 reads SMNVEV (reference sequence). This CDR3 is 15 amino acids long. The trim removed 8 bases at V and 6 bases at J, leaving 5 bases unmatched. This sequence originates from a donor aged 5-35 years with latent tuberculosis or without tuberculosis infection. V is TRBV27 and J is TRBJ2-2, with 14 bases identical to TRBD2. The sequenced material came from PBMCs. DNA of the CDR3: TGTGCCAGCCGGGGACTAGCGGGGGCCCCCGGGGAGCTGTTTTTT. Translated, it gives CASRGLAGAPGELFF.